The 19 T cell receptor beta chains below come from one sample, sequenced in a study of T cell responses to AZD1222 COVID-19 vaccine. Sequencing was performed with immunoSEQ multiplex PCR; in TCRdb, only in-frame clones are kept and a portion is missing. This table has around 180,000 clones, around 90% appearing once. Sequencing used peripheral blood, obtained on day 0 of AZD1222 vaccination. Every receptor here comes from an adult in good health.

CDR3 sequence reads: CASSLVPGSTGELFF. The CDR3 nucleotides are TGTGCCAGCAGCTTAGTGCCAGGGAGCACCGGGGAGCTGTTTTTT. This chain uses TRBV11-2 with TRBJ2-2; TRBD1 or TRBD2 may be the D gene (5 bases each). This CDR3 spans 15 amino acids. In germline, CDR1 is SGHAT, CDR2 FQNNGV. V shed 1 base and J shed 4 bases, with 10 bases lying between them.

V and J are TRBV20-1 and TRBJ1-2; no reliable D call. CDR1 is DFQATT and CDR2 is SNEGSKA in the germline V gene (reference sequence). V lost 0 bases to trimming and J lost 6 bases, with 5 bases between them. This CDR3 has 11 residues. CDR3 amino acids: CSARDWDGYTF. The CDR3 DNA is TGCAGTGCTAGAGATTGGGATGGCTACACCTTC.

The gene calls are TRBV5-4 and TRBJ1-2; D is perhaps TRBD1 (5 bases). The CDR3 length is 12 residues. Trimming took off 4 bases at V and 8 bases at J, with 12 bases between the two ends. Germline lookup yields CDR1 SGHNT and CDR2 YYREEE (reference sequence). CDR3 sequence reads: CASSVDRGGYTF. CDR3 in DNA: TGTGCCAGCAGCGTCGATAGGGGCGGCTACACCTTC.

The chain employs TRBV6-5 and TRBJ2-7, with 9 positions matching TRBD2. Germline V gives CDR1 MNHEY, CDR2 SVGAGI. The J segment lost 3 bases and the V segment lost 0 bases, leaving 3 bases of the junction unmatched. There are 15 residues in the CDR3. For the CDR3, the DNA is TGTGCCAGCAGTTACTCGACTAGCGGACTCTACGAGCAGTACTTC. Encoded protein: CASSYSTSGLYEQYF.

This rearrangement joins TRBV2 to TRBJ2-7, with 7 bases aligning to TRBD1. The length of the CDR3 is 15 residues. CDR1 and CDR2 (germline): SNHLY, FYNNEI. The V segment lost 6 bases and the J segment 2 bases; nucleotides outside the gene matches: 10. The CDR3 DNA sequence: TGTGCCAGCAGCGCCGGGACAGATCGTCCCTACGAGCAGTACTTC. It is translated as CASSAGTDRPYEQYF. Full variable domain (outside the CDR3, taken from reference TRBV2 and TRBJ2-7): EPEVTQTPSHQVTQMGQEVILRCVPISNHLYFYWYRQILGQKVEFLVSFYNNEISEKSEIFDDQFSVERPDGSNFTLKIRSTKLEDSAMYFCASSAGTDRPYEQYFGPGTRLTVT.

The V gene is TRBV6-5, the J gene TRBJ2-2, with TRBD1 identical over 10 bases. The CDR3 covers 15 residues. With V trimmed by 6 bases and J by 4 bases, 5 bases remained unmatched. Germline CDR1 is MNHEY and CDR2 is SVGAGI. For the CDR3, the DNA is TGTGCCAGCAGAAAGGGACAGGGGTTCACCGGGGAGCTGTTTTTT. The encoded protein is CASRKGQGFTGELFF.

This clone turned up a few times. This chain's CDR3 is CASTLWSTDTQYF. The CDR3 DNA reads TGTGCCAGCACCCTTTGGAGCACAGATACGCAGTATTTT. This chain uses TRBV12-3 or TRBV12-4 with TRBJ2-3; D is unresolved. This CDR3 is built from 13 residues. V lost 7 bases to trimming and J lost 0 bases, with 8 bases between them.

The chain links TRBV7-8 to TRBJ2-3; D may correspond to TRBD1 or TRBD2 (6 bases each). This CDR3 comprises 17 residues. Per germline, CDR1 SGHVS and CDR2 FQNEAQ. Trimming pared 6 bases from V and 3 bases from J, leaving 22 bases between. The CDR3 sequence is CASRDDRRDLGTDTQYF. CDR3 coding DNA: TGTGCCAGCAGGGACGACAGGCGGGATTTGGGGACAGATACGCAGTATTTT.

This sequence joins TRBV27 and TRBJ1-1, with 8 nucleotides matching TRBD1. CDR1 is MNHEY and CDR2 is SMNVEV in the germline V gene (reference sequence). This CDR3 has 18 residues. V shed 5 bases, J shed 5 bases, and the junction held 19 bases outside the gene matches. The CDR3 reads CASSTLPSGGGGRTEAFF. CDR3 sequence (DNA): TGTGCCAGCAGTACACTCCCCTCAGGGGGCGGAGGGCGGACTGAAGCTTTCTTT.

DNA for the CDR3: TGTGCCAGTAGTAGGACAGTTAATGTTGCTGAAGCTTTCTTT. Protein product: CASSRTVNVAEAFF. The V call is TRBV19, the J call TRBJ1-1; tentatively, D is TRBD1 (6 bases). The CDR3 sequence is 14 residues long. From germline, CDR1 is LNHDA and CDR2 SQIVND (reference sequence). V was clipped by 4 bases and J by 6 bases, with 15 bases between them.

The gene calls are TRBV2 and TRBJ2-6; D is ambiguous. In germline, CDR1 is SNHLY, CDR2 FYNNEI. Trimming left V 3 bases short and J 0 bases short, with 6 bases between. The CDR3 totals 15 residues. The CDR3 is CASSDPRSGANVLTF. The CDR3 coding sequence is TGTGCCAGCAGTGACCCTCGCTCTGGGGCCAACGTCCTGACTTTC.

This rearrangement joins TRBV6-4 to TRBJ2-3; D not resolved. Looked up from germline, CDR1 is MRHNA and CDR2 is SNTAGT. The CDR3 is 12 residues long. V lost 1 base to trimming and J lost 4 bases, with 3 bases between them. Here the CDR3 reads CASSDFADTQYF. DNA of the CDR3: TGTGCCAGCAGTGACTTCGCAGATACGCAGTATTTT.

The chain joins TRBV5-5 to TRBJ2-3; no firm D call. The CDR3 runs to 9 residues. V lost 4 bases and J 12 bases, leaving 6 bases between the germline ends. The germline gives CDR1 SGHKS, CDR2 YYEKEE (reference sequence). The CDR3: CASSPGQYF. Written as DNA, the CDR3 is TGTGCCAGCAGCCCGGGCCAGTATTTT.

The chain uses TRBV28 and TRBJ1-6; TRBD1 matches at 8 bases. Germline CDR1 MDHEN, CDR2 SYDVKM. The V segment lost 6 bases and the J segment 9 bases; nucleotides outside the gene matches: 10. CDR3 length: 15 residues. CDR3 in DNA: TGTGCCAGCAGCCCGCCTCAGGGGGCGCGTTCACCCCTCCACTTT. This sequence encodes CASSPPQGARSPLHF.

The chain recombines TRBV10-3 with TRBJ1-2; 12 bases line up with TRBD1. Per germline, CDR1 ENHRY and CDR2 SYGVKD. Losses at the gene ends were 6 bases for V and 8 bases for J; bases not matched to a gene: 4. The CDR3 is 13 amino acids. CDR3 amino acids: CAIRGTGGIGYTF. CDR3 coding DNA: TGTGCCATCAGGGGGACAGGGGGCATAGGCTACACCTTC.

J is TRBJ2-7 and V is TRBV5-1; possible D gene TRBD1, 6 bases. Germline V gene sequence: CDR1 SGHRS, CDR2 YFSETQ. Trimming stripped 3 bases from V and 1 base from J, with 11 bases between. The CDR3 covers 14 residues. In DNA, the CDR3 is TGCGCCAGCAGCTCTCAGGGGTTATCCTACGAGCAGTACTTC. Its protein product is CASSSQGLSYEQYF.

The V call is TRBV28, the J call TRBJ1-1; 8 nucleotides agree with TRBD1. Germline-derived CDR1 and CDR2 are MDHEN and SYDVKM. The CDR3 has 15 residues. Unmatched junction bases numbered 9, after V lost 5 bases and J lost 4 bases. This chain's CDR3 is CASSLPTGARTEAFF. In DNA, the CDR3 is TGTGCCAGCAGTCTCCCGACAGGGGCGCGCACTGAAGCTTTCTTT.

This chain uses TRBV7-9 with TRBJ2-7; D is perhaps TRBD1 (5 bases). The germline V gene has CDR1 SEHNR and CDR2 FQNEAQ (reference sequence). V lost 6 bases to trimming and J lost 6 bases, with 21 bases between them. This CDR3 comprises 15 residues. CDR3 DNA: TGTGCCAGCAGAGATTTCAGGGAAGGTGAGATCGAGCAGTACTTC. This encodes CASRDFREGEIEQYF.

This clone has only a few counts. The rearrangement joins TRBV6-5 to TRBJ1-2, with D unclear. Trimming took off 2 bases at V and 3 bases at J, with 4 bases between the two ends. Germline CDR1 MNHEY, CDR2 SVGAGI. CDR3 length equals 12 residues. The CDR3 here is CASSYGDYGYTF. In DNA form, the CDR3 reads TGTGCCAGCAGTTACGGTGACTATGGCTACACCTTC.